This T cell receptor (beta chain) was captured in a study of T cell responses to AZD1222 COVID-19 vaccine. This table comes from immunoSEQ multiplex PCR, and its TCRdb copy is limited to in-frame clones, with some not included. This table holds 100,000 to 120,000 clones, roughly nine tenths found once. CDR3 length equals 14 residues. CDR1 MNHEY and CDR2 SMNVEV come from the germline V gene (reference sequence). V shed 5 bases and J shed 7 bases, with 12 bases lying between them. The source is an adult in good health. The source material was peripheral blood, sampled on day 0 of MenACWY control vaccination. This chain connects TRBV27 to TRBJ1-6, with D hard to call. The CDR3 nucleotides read TGTGCCAGCAGTCGTACGATTGGCAATTCACCCCTCCACTTT. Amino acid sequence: CASSRTIGNSPLHF.